This T cell receptor beta chain appears in the sequencing data of a study of technical replicates of blood from a handful of donors. CDR3 size: 16 residues. Germline values: CDR1 SGHVS, CDR2 FQNEAQ. The ends were cut back, 5 bases at V and 2 bases at J, with 16 bases in the middle. Libraries were prepared by immunoSEQ multiplex PCR; TCRdb keeps only in-frame clonotypes and omits some of them. Of fewer than 95,000 clones listed, 94% are singletons. Sequencing input: T cells isolated from PBMCs. The clonotype originates from a human donor in good health. This chain links TRBV7-8 with TRBJ1-3; D is undetermined. The CDR3 nucleotides are TGTGCCAGCAGCAGAGACAAGTTTGATCCTGGAAACACCATATATTTT. This translates into CASSRDKFDPGNTIYF.